The 15 T cell receptor beta chains listed next were all sequenced from one sample in a study of cytomegalovirus exposure and HLA in healthy donors. Primers included in the PCR were 60 Vbeta and 13 Jbeta primers. Profiled with immunoSEQ multiplex PCR; TCRdb holds only in-frame clones, not every one. This table has about 200,000 clones, roughly 80% appearing once. What was sequenced was PBMCs. The source of these receptors is a woman between 18 and 30 years old in good health and CMV-seronegative.

This clone has more than one count but fewer than ten. The J gene is TRBJ1-1, the V gene TRBV6-6, with D possibly being TRBD1 (5 bases). Between the trimmed V and J ends, which lost 6 bases and 5 bases, there was a span of 13 bases. The length of the CDR3 is 13 residues. CDR1 and CDR2 from the germline V gene are MNHNY and SVGAGI (reference sequence). CDR3: CASSLSGGTEAFF. CDR3 coding DNA: TGTGCCAGCAGCCTTTCCGGGGGGACTGAAGCTTTCTTT.

This clone has only one observation. The chain recombines TRBV2 with TRBJ1-5; 7 bases are a match to TRBD1. This CDR3 comprises 16 residues. V lost 0 bases and J lost 1; bases outside the gene matches: 3. Germline V gene lookup returns CDR1 SNHLY and CDR2 FYNNEI. Here the CDR3 reads CASSEAAGGSNQPQHF. The CDR3 DNA reads TGTGCCAGCAGTGAAGCCGCAGGGGGGAGCAATCAGCCCCAGCATTTT.

The gene calls are TRBV21-1 and TRBJ2-3; the listed D gene, TRBD2, was not tested against the DNA. TRBV21-1 is a known pseudogene. The CDR3 is 16 amino acids. Here the CDR3 DNA reads TGTGCCAGCAGCAAGGGCAGAGCGGGGCACGGAGGTACGCAGTATTTT. Translated, it gives CASSKGRAGHGGTQYF.

The rearrangement uses TRBV7-2 and TRBJ2-3, with a possible D match to TRBD2 (5 bases). Germline values: CDR1 SGHTA, CDR2 FQGNSA. This CDR3 contains 15 residues. V was clipped by 3 bases and J by 0 bases, with 10 bases between them. CDR3: CASSLAGPSTDTQYF. As DNA, the CDR3 is TGTGCCAGCAGCTTGGCGGGCCCAAGCACAGATACGCAGTATTTT.

This clone occurred once. V gene TRBV27 combines with J gene TRBJ1-1; 7 nucleotides line up with TRBD1. Germline CDR1 MNHEY, CDR2 SMNVEV (reference sequence). The CDR3 loop spans 13 amino acids. Unmatched junction bases numbered 6, after V lost 6 bases and J lost 5 bases. CDR3 nucleotide sequence: TGTGCCAGCAGGGCCTCAGGGGGAACTGAAGCTTTCTTT. This codes for CASRASGGTEAFF.

The V call is TRBV27, the J call TRBJ2-3; 7 bases are shared with TRBD1. The germline CDR1 and CDR2 sequences are MNHEY and SMNVEV (reference sequence). V shed 6 bases, J shed 0 bases, and the junction held 6 bases outside the gene matches. CDR3 size: 15 residues. The CDR3 is CASSLQGISTDTQYF. As DNA, the CDR3 is TGTGCCAGCAGCCTACAGGGGATTAGCACAGATACGCAGTATTTT.

This clone appeared a few times. J is TRBJ2-1 and V is TRBV6-1; D perhaps matches TRBD2 (5 bases). Germline CDR1 is MNHNS and CDR2 is SASEGT. V was clipped by 1 base and J by 7 bases, with 14 bases between them. This CDR3 has 15 amino acids. DNA of the CDR3: TGTGCCAGCAGTGAAGGAGGGATTGGCCAAAATGAGCAGTTCTTC. Translation: CASSEGGIGQNEQFF.

This clone showed up just once. V gene TRBV5-1 combines with J gene TRBJ2-5, with TRBD2 identical over 7 bases. V trimming: 0 bases; J trimming: 1 base; junction bases outside the gene matches: 3. The CDR3 is 15 amino acids. CDR1 is SGHRS and CDR2 is YFSETQ in the germline V gene. The CDR3 sequence: CASSLGLAAQETQYF. As DNA, the CDR3 is TGCGCCAGCAGCTTGGGTCTAGCGGCCCAAGAGACCCAGTACTTC.

The chain is built from TRBV7-6 and TRBJ1-2; TRBD1 is a possible D gene (5 bases). CDR1 and CDR2 (germline): SGHVS, FNYEAQ. Trimming took 5 bases from V and 8 from J, leaving 21 bases between them. The CDR3 covers 15 residues. CDR3 in DNA: TGTGCCAGCAGCCTCGCACAGCAGGGTAGTGGGGGCTACACCTTC. Translated, it gives CASSLAQQGSGGYTF.

This clone has only a few counts. The rearrangement links TRBV29-1 to TRBJ2-3; TRBD1 aligns across 9 bases. The CDR3 runs 16 residues. Trimming removed 3 bases from V and 3 bases from J; junction bases left unmatched: 10. CDR1 and CDR2 from the germline V gene are SQVTM and ANQGSEA. The CDR3 DNA reads TGCAGCGTTGACCGCCATCCGGGACAGGGAACAGATACGCAGTATTTT. This gives the protein CSVDRHPGQGTDTQYF.

The chain joins TRBV14 to TRBJ1-2; TRBD1 matches at 7 bases. The CDR3 consists of 17 residues. Looked up from germline, CDR1 is SGHDN and CDR2 is FVKESK. J gave up 9 bases and V 4 bases, and 20 bases lay outside the gene matches. CDR3 loop: CASSPLTSGTAYLSYTF. In DNA form, the CDR3 reads TGTGCCAGCAGCCCCTTAACCTCCGGGACAGCTTATCTGAGCTACACCTTC.

The V and J genes are TRBV4-1 and TRBJ2-1, with TRBD2 matching 11 bases. Germline lookup yields CDR1 MGHRA and CDR2 YSYEKL. Germline trimming cut 2 bases from V and 7 bases from J; bases unmatched to any gene: 10. This CDR3 has 17 residues. CDR3 coding DNA: TGCGCCAGCAGCCAATTGGCCGGGACTAGCGGCCAGAATGAGCAGTTCTTC. This codes for CASSQLAGTSGQNEQFF.

The chain employs TRBV28 and TRBJ2-6; D gene ambiguous. Trimming stripped 6 bases from V and 8 bases from J, with 14 bases between. The CDR3 runs 14 residues. CDR1 MDHEN and CDR2 SYDVKM come from the germline V gene. The CDR3 DNA reads as TGTGCCAGCAGACCTCTAGGCGTAACCAACGTCCTGACTTTC. This gives the protein CASRPLGVTNVLTF.

This chain joins TRBV7-9 and TRBJ2-5; tentatively, D is TRBD2 (6 bases). Trimming removed 1 base from V and 2 bases from J, with 14 bases in between. The CDR3 is made up of 16 amino acids. Germline assignment: CDR1 SEHNR and CDR2 FQNEAQ (reference sequence). The CDR3 loop reads CASSLGRTKGQETQYF. The CDR3 DNA follows: TGTGCCAGCAGCTTAGGGAGGACTAAGGGGCAAGAGACCCAGTACTTC.

The rearrangement links TRBV11-3 to TRBJ2-2, with 10 nucleotides matching TRBD2. The V segment lost 2 bases and the J segment 5 bases; nucleotides outside the gene matches: 2. Germline CDR1 SGHNT, CDR2 YENEEA. This CDR3 is built from 15 residues. CDR3 coding DNA: TGTGCCAGCAGCTTACGGACTAGCGGTACCGGGGAGCTGTTTTTT. Protein: CASSLRTSGTGELFF.